Below are 11 T cell receptor beta chains sequenced from a single sample in a study of identical twins' blood T cells. TCRdb called the 5' RACE reads again in MiXCR, with one record for every CDR3 protein. Here the sample spans fewer than 450,000 distinct CDR3 sequences, around 30% being singletons. The material sequenced was PBMCs. The origin of the receptors is a woman aged 18-50 years in good health.

This clonotype has only a few counts. The J gene is TRBJ2-1, the V gene TRBV3-1; TRBD1 aligns across 7 bases. Germline CDR1 and CDR2: LGHDT and YNNKEL (reference sequence). The trim removed 0 bases at V and 10 bases at J, leaving 9 bases unmatched. CDR3 size: 15 residues. The CDR3, as DNA: TGTGCCAGCAGCCAAGATCTGACAGGGTCGCGGGAGCAGTTCTTC. This sequence encodes CASSQDLTGSREQFF.

This clonotype has just one count. The CDR3 spells CSARQASGGATDTQYF. CDR3 bases: TGCAGTGCTAGACAGGCTAGCGGGGGGGCTACAGATACGCAGTATTTT. This rearrangement joins TRBV20-1 to TRBJ2-3; the match to TRBD2 covers 12 bases. Germline V CDR1 and CDR2: DFQATT, SNEGSKA (reference sequence). The CDR3 covers 16 residues. The ends lost 2 bases at V and 3 bases at J; junction bases unmatched: 6.

The V and J genes are TRBV29-1 and TRBJ2-1; tentatively, D is TRBD1 (6 bases). This CDR3 has 16 residues. Trimming stripped 3 bases from V and 6 bases from J, with 21 bases between. Germline assignment: CDR1 SQVTM and CDR2 ANQGSEA. CDR3 nucleotides: TGCAGCGTTGAGGATCCGCAACAGGGACACGGCAATGAGCAGTTCTTC. It yields the protein CSVEDPQQGHGNEQFF.

The chain has TRBV18 and TRBJ1-2, with 7 bases lining up with TRBD1. CDR1 is KGHSH, CDR2 LQKENI, per germline. V was clipped by 0 bases and J by 0 bases; unmatched bases: 4. CDR3 size: 16 residues. CDR3 sequence reads: CASSPPGQIANYGYTF. CDR3 nucleotides: TGTGCCAGCTCACCACCGGGACAGATTGCTAACTATGGCTACACCTTC.

This chain links TRBV19 with TRBJ2-3, with D uncertain. This CDR3 comprises 14 residues. Germline CDR1 LNHDA, CDR2 SQIVND (reference sequence). With 4 bases removed from V and 0 bases from J, the gap between germline ends came to 8 bases. The CDR3 DNA is TGTGCCAGTAGTAAGTTGCGGAGCACAGATACGCAGTATTTT. Translating gives CASSKLRSTDTQYF.

J is TRBJ2-1 and V is TRBV11-2; 10 positions agree with TRBD2. J was trimmed by 5 bases and V by 8 bases; bases with no gene match: 9. Germline values: CDR1 SGHAT, CDR2 FQNNGV. This CDR3 has 15 residues. For the CDR3, the DNA is TGTGCCAGCTCCCTCAGCGGGGGGGCAAACAATGAGCAGTTCTTC. This codes for CASSLSGGANNEQFF.

This CDR3 is CASSIGTGPHGTEAFF. CDR3 nucleotide sequence: TGTGCCAGTAGTATCGGGACAGGGCCTCATGGGACTGAAGCTTTCTTT. V usage is TRBV19 and J usage is TRBJ1-1, with 9 bases matching TRBD1. The CDR3 consists of 16 residues. J lost 5 bases, V lost 3 bases, and 10 bases had no gene match. Germline CDR1 reads LNHDA; CDR2 reads SQIVND (reference sequence).

The chain joins TRBV5-1 to TRBJ1-2; 8 nucleotides align to TRBD1. Germline CDR1 SGHRS, CDR2 YFSETQ. The CDR3 is 19 amino acids. The V and J ends lost 4 bases and 0 bases, in that order; junction bases with no gene match: 17. DNA of the CDR3: TGCGCCAGCAGCCAACTTACCTATCGGGACAGGAAAGCTAACTATGGCTACACCTTC. Its protein product is CASSQLTYRDRKANYGYTF.

For the CDR3, the DNA is TGTGCCACCAGTGATCCAGGGGGCAGGGAGACCCAGTACTTC. This encodes CATSDPGGRETQYF. The genes are TRBV24-1 and TRBJ2-5; 8 bases match TRBD1. V shed 3 bases, J shed 5 bases, and the junction held 4 bases outside the gene matches. Germline assignment: CDR1 KGHDR and CDR2 SFDVKD. CDR3 length: 14 amino acids.

The chain recombines TRBV7-2 with TRBJ1-2; TRBD1 might be the D (6 bases). V gave up 2 bases and J gave up 1 base, with 11 bases separating them. The CDR3 runs to 15 residues. Germline CDR1 SGHTA, CDR2 FQGNSA. The CDR3 is CASSLTGLFNYGYTF. The DNA of the CDR3 is TGTGCCAGCAGCTTAACAGGGCTATTTAACTATGGCTACACCTTC.

This clonotype was seen a handful of times. V usage is TRBV12-3 or TRBV12-4 and J usage is TRBJ2-4; 8 nucleotides line up with TRBD2. Trimming cost V 4 bases and J 5 bases; bases outside gene matches: 7. The CDR3 totals 15 residues. This chain's CDR3 is CASSSMRGAENIQYF. In DNA form, the CDR3 reads TGTGCCAGCAGTTCTATGCGGGGGGCTGAAAACATTCAGTACTTC.